The rows below give T cell receptor beta chains drawn from one sample of a study of CD8 T cells in ankylosing spondylitis. TCRdb used MiXCR to reprocess the 5' RACE reads, holding one entry per CDR3 protein. The sample consists of about 390,000 distinct CDR3 sequences, 20% to 25% of them appearing once. Sequencing input: blood, either unsorted or a sorted T cell fraction (not recorded which). These receptors originate from a male donor with ankylosing spondylitis. Each CDR3 is given with its conserved first and last residue. A D gene is named only where the DNA matches it firmly. Size is omitted from some rows. Given values are once, few, many or a class for expanded clones.

D | J | V | size | DNA | CDR3
- | TRBJ2-1 | TRBV3-1 | - | TGTGCCAGCAGCCAAGGCGGGACCCACCGGAGTGAGCAGTTCTTC | CASSQGGTHRSEQFF
TRBD2 | TRBJ2-7 | TRBV28 | few | TGTGCCAGCAACCCAGCGGGGGCCACCTACGAGCAGTACTTC | CASNPAGATYEQYF
- | TRBJ2-7 | TRBV28 | few | TGTGCCAGCCGAGACGGAGCCTACGAGCAGTACTTC | CASRDGAYEQYF
- | TRBJ2-5 | TRBV3-1 | - | TGTGCCAGCAGCCTTTACTCACCCGCCATCGAGACCCAGTACTTC | CASSLYSPAIETQYF
- | TRBJ1-1 | TRBV6-5 | few | TGTGCCAGCAGTTACGGGGGGCGCAATATGGGCACTGAAGCTTTCTTT | CASSYGGRNMGTEAFF
TRBD1 | TRBJ1-4 | TRBV29-1 | - | TGCAGCGGCCTGACAGGGGGCGAAGAAAAACTGTTTTTT | CSGLTGGEEKLFF
TRBD2 | TRBJ2-3 | TRBV20-1 | many | TGCAGTGCTAGCGCTCCCGCGGGAGGAGTGACAGATACGCAGTATTTT | CSASAPAGGVTDTQYF
- | TRBJ1-1 | TRBV3-1 | - | TGTGCCAGCAGCCAATTGGTCAGAACGAGGGAAGCTTTCTTT | CASSQLVRTREAFF
TRBD2 | TRBJ2-7 | TRBV7-2 | few | TGTGCCAGCAGCTTAGCGGGCGGGAGCAGCTCCTACGAGCAGTACTTC | CASSLAGGSSSYEQYF
- | TRBJ2-2 | TRBV29-1 | - | TGCAGCGCTGCTGAAGCGGTGAACACCGGGGAGCTGTTTTTT | CSAAEAVNTGELFF
TRBD2 | TRBJ2-1 | TRBV5-1 | - | TGCGCCAGCAGCTCGGGACTAGCGGCCTCCTACAATGAGCAGTTCTTC | CASSSGLAASYNEQFF
TRBD1 | TRBJ2-1 | TRBV7-9 | - | TGTGCCAGCAGCCCGAGGGGGCTAGGCAATGAGCAGTTCTTC | CASSPRGLGNEQFF
TRBD2 | TRBJ2-7 | TRBV9 | - | TGTGCCAGCAGCGCCTCCCCGACTAGCGGGAGTTGGGAGCAGTACTTC | CASSASPTSGSWEQYF
- | TRBJ2-5 | TRBV11-2 | - | TGTGCCAGCAGCTTACGGCTAGGCCAAGAGACCCAGTACTTC | CASSLRLGQETQYF
TRBD1 | TRBJ2-7 | TRBV27 | - | TGTGCCAGCAGTACCCGGGACAGGGGAAACGAGCAGTACTTC | CASSTRDRGNEQYF
- | TRBJ2-1 | TRBV2 | - | TGTGCCAGCAGGGATCCCCGGCAGGGCGGATACAATGAGCAGTTCTTC | CASRDPRQGGYNEQFF
TRBD2 | TRBJ2-2 | TRBV2 | - | TGTGCCAGCAGTGATCTAGCGGGAGGGTACACCGGGGAGCTGTTTTTT | CASSDLAGGYTGELFF
- | TRBJ2-1 | TRBV7-2 | many | TGTGCCAGCAGCTTAGACCAGGGAGGTTTGGAGGAGCAGTTCTTC | CASSLDQGGLEEQFF
- | TRBJ2-3 | TRBV7-3 | - | TGTGCCAGCAGCTTAAATAGCGGTTACACAGATACGCAGTATTTT | CASSLNSGYTDTQYF
- | TRBJ2-5 | TRBV5-1 | - | TGCGCCAGCAGCTGGGCCACCACTCAAGAGACCCAGTACTTC | CASSWATTQETQYF
TRBD1 | TRBJ1-1 | TRBV6-1 | - | TGTGCCAGCAGCCTTCGGACAGGGGGCGGAATGAACACTGAAGCTTTCTTT | CASSLRTGGGMNTEAFF
- | TRBJ2-7 | TRBV3-1 | - | TGTGCCAGCAGCCAAGATTTACTGAGGGCATACGAGCAGTACTTC | CASSQDLLRAYEQYF
TRBD1 | TRBJ1-6 | TRBV20-1 | - | TGCAGTGCTATTGAGGGGACAGTTAATTCACCCCTCCACTTT | CSAIEGTVNSPLHF
- | TRBJ2-1 | TRBV24-1 | many | TGTGCCACCAGTGACCCAATGGTCCTGGGAGGTGAGCAGTTCTTC | CATSDPMVLGGEQFF
- | TRBJ1-6 | TRBV2 | - | TGTGCCAGCAGAAGAGACAGAAGTAATTCACCCCTCCACTTT | CASRRDRSNSPLHF
TRBD2 | TRBJ2-2 | TRBV29-1 | many | TGCAGCGTGTTAGCGGGAGTGAACACCGGGGAGCTGTTTTTT | CSVLAGVNTGELFF
- | TRBJ1-1 | TRBV15 | - | TGTGCCACCAGCAGAGATCAGGGGCAGGACTTCTCTGAAGCTTTCTTT | CATSRDQGQDFSEAFF
TRBD1 | TRBJ1-5 | TRBV9 | few | TGTGCCAGCAGCCCGGGACAGGGGGGTAGGGAGCCCCAGCATTTT | CASSPGQGGREPQHF
- | TRBJ1-6 | TRBV3-1 | - | TGTGCCAGCAGCCAAGATACGGGCCCCAATTCACCCCTCCACTTT | CASSQDTGPNSPLHF
- | TRBJ1-5 | TRBV20-1 | - | TGCAGTGCTAGAGATTGGGTTGGTAATCAGCCCCAGCATTTT | CSARDWVGNQPQHF
- | TRBJ2-3 | TRBV5-6 | - | TGTGCCAGCAGCTTGGACAGGATAGCAGATACGCAGTATTTT | CASSLDRIADTQYF
- | TRBJ1-5 | TRBV7-6 | many | TGTGCCAGCAGCTTAGATTTTGTCCAGCCCCAGCATTTT | CASSLDFVQPQHF
- | TRBJ1-2 | TRBV30 | - | TGTGCCTGGAGGGCGAGGCTCCGAGATGGCTACACCTTC | CAWRARLRDGYTF
- | TRBJ2-3 | TRBV5-1 | few | TGCGCCAGCAGCTTCAGGGACGGGGTCTCCACTATCACAGATACGCAGTATTTT | CASSFRDGVSTITDTQYF
- | TRBJ2-3 | TRBV28 | few | TGTGCCAGCAGACGGGACACAGATACGCAGTATTTT | CASRRDTDTQYF
- | TRBJ2-1 | TRBV19 | - | TGTGCCAGTAGTACTTTGATAGCGTTCTCCTACAATGAGCAGTTCTTC | CASSTLIAFSYNEQFF
- | TRBJ2-7 | TRBV11-2 | few | TGTGCCAGCAGCTTATACGGGGCGGCAGCTTCTTACGAGCAGTACTTC | CASSLYGAAASYEQYF
- | TRBJ2-5 | TRBV7-2 | - | TGTGCCAGCAGCTTAGCTACGGTGAAGGGCCCGGGGGAGACCCAGTACTTC | CASSLATVKGPGETQYF
TRBD2 | TRBJ2-3 | TRBV7-9 | few | TGTGCCAGCCTCGCGGGAGGGCCAGGGTTCACAGATACGCAGTATTTT | CASLAGGPGFTDTQYF
- | TRBJ2-1 | TRBV10-3 | few | TGTGCCATTTCGCAGGGCTCCTACAATGAGCAGTTCTTC | CAISQGSYNEQFF
- | TRBJ1-1 | TRBV19 | - | TGTGCCAGCAGTACAGGGTTTATGAACACTGAAGCTTTCTTT | CASSTGFMNTEAFF
- | TRBJ2-1 | TRBV6-5 | - | TGTGCCAGCAGTTACTCTGGGTCGGCGGCATCCTACAATGAGCAGTTCTTC | CASSYSGSAASYNEQFF
- | TRBJ2-2 | TRBV4-2 | few | TGTGCCAGCAGCCGCGGCGGGCTAAACACCGGGGAGCTGTTTTTT | CASSRGGLNTGELFF
TRBD2 | TRBJ2-1 | TRBV27 | - | TGTGCCAGCAGTTTACGGGGGGGGCTAACGCACAGCAATGAGCAGTTCTTC | CASSLRGGLTHSNEQFF
TRBD2 | TRBJ2-2 | TRBV20-1 | - | TGCAGTGCTGGGGGAGGGAGGTCCGGGGAGCTGTTTTTT | CSAGGGRSGELFF
- | TRBJ2-5 | TRBV5-1 | - | TGCGCCAGCAGCTTGGCCCTACCGACAGGCCGGGGAGAGACCCAGTACTTC | CASSLALPTGRGETQYF
- | TRBJ2-4 | TRBV11-3 | - | TGTGCCAGCAGCTTAGAAGAGGGGAGAGATCAGTACTTC | CASSLEEGRDQYF
- | TRBJ2-3 | TRBV6-4 | few | TGTGCCAGCAGCCGGGGGGACAGAGACACAGATACGCAGTATTTT | CASSRGDRDTDTQYF
TRBD1 | TRBJ2-3 | TRBV2 | - | TGTGCCAGCAGAGAGACAGGGTGGACAGATACGCAGTATTTT | CASRETGWTDTQYF
TRBD1 | TRBJ2-3 | TRBV7-3 | few | TGTGCCAGCAGCCCGGGACAGGGAGGTTCAGATACGCAGTATTTT | CASSPGQGGSDTQYF
TRBD2 | TRBJ2-7 | TRBV7-9 | few | TGTGCCAGCAGCCTCGACTTAGCGGGGCTCTACGAGCAGTACTTC | CASSLDLAGLYEQYF
TRBD2 | TRBJ2-1 | TRBV5-1 | many | TGCGCCAGCAGCCCGGTCGTAGCGGGGGGCTACAATGAGCAGTTCTTC | CASSPVVAGGYNEQFF
TRBD2 | TRBJ2-7 | TRBV5-1 | few | TGCGCCAGCAGCGTGGTCACCGGGACTAGCGGGACTTACGAGCAGTACTTC | CASSVVTGTSGTYEQYF
- | TRBJ2-7 | TRBV10-3 | - | TGTGCCATCAGTGAGTCGTTTGGGGGCGGGAGCTCCTACGAGCAGTACTTC | CAISESFGGGSSYEQYF
TRBD1 | TRBJ2-7 | TRBV12-3/TRBV12-4 | - | TGTGCCAGCAGTTTATACAGGGGATTAGTCTACGAGCAGTACTTC | CASSLYRGLVYEQYF
- | TRBJ1-4 | TRBV20-1 | few | TGCAGTGCTAGAGTATTTGGGGAGGCGGCTAATGAAAAACTGTTTTTT | CSARVFGEAANEKLFF
- | TRBJ2-2 | TRBV28 | few | TGTGCCAGCAGCCCCTCACTAGCCCTCGGCGGGGAGCTGTTTTTT | CASSPSLALGGELFF
- | TRBJ2-2 | TRBV12-3/TRBV12-4 | - | TGTGCCAGCAGTTCCCTAGGGGCGGACACCGGGGAGCTGTTTTTT | CASSSLGADTGELFF
- | TRBJ2-1 | TRBV7-3 | - | TGTGCCAGCAGCTCGGGACTCACCTACAATGAGCAGTTCTTC | CASSSGLTYNEQFF